Sequencing of this T cell receptor (beta chain) was carried out in a study of early T cells in non-severe SARS-CoV-2 infection. Across the whole study: The authors sequenced bulk RNA from unsorted whole blood, leaving chains unpaired. Notes on the study in general: In VDJdb matching, anti-spike CD8 responses were favored while private and CD4 specificities went missing.

Per the germline V gene, CDR1 is MNHNY and CDR2 is SVGAGI (reference sequence). The length of the CDR3 is 13 residues. V trimming: 7 bases; J trimming: 2 bases; junction bases outside the gene matches: 3. The table lists this clonotype with a few counts. The antigen remains undetermined. Attachment of unique molecular identifiers was made to individual cDNA molecules. TCRdb redid the calling of the 5' RACE reads with MiXCR, one entry per CDR3 protein. The sample lists about 98,000 distinct CDR3 sequences; about an eighth were seen once. The TCR originated in an adult who was a healthcare worker with PCR-confirmed SARS-CoV-2 infection or an uninfected control (not recorded which). The chain links TRBV6-6 to TRBJ2-7, with 9 bases fitting TRBD2. Sequencing used whole blood. CDR3 DNA sequence: TGTGCCAGCAAGCGGGGGGAAGCCTACGAGCAGTACTTC. This encodes CASKRGEAYEQYF.